These 9 T cell receptor beta chains were all obtained from the same sample, sequenced in a study of graft-versus-host responses after intestinal transplantation. Some clones are missing from TCRdb's copy, which holds only in-frame ones; the method was immunoSEQ multiplex PCR. This sample carries under 150,000 clones, around nine tenths of them seen once, and the ten largest clones take over 0.15%. For these TCRs, the target antigens are not known. Sequenced material: unstimulated CD4+ T cells sorted from spleen or lymph node cells, taken before intestinal transplant. The receptor source for this set is a human donor who received an intestinal transplant.

The chain has TRBV10-1 and TRBJ2-3; TRBD1 is a possible D gene (6 bases). There are 15 residues in the CDR3. CDR1 and CDR2 from the germline V gene are WNHNN and SYGVQD (reference sequence). V was pared by 5 bases and J by 1 base, with 13 bases between. The CDR3, as DNA: TGCGCCAGCAGTAACCGGGCAGGGGGCACAGATACGCAGTATTTT. Its translation: CASSNRAGGTDTQYF.

This rearrangement joins TRBV19 to TRBJ1-2; 9 bases are a match to TRBD1. Per germline, CDR1 LNHDA and CDR2 SQIVND (reference sequence). The CDR3 is 15 amino acids. With 5 bases clipped from V and 2 bases from J, the junction kept 6 bases outside the gene matches. CDR3 region: CASSEGQGRNYGYTF. CDR3 DNA sequence: TGTGCCAGTAGTGAGGGACAGGGACGGAACTATGGCTACACCTTC. The entire variable domain, with the rest obtained from reference TRBV19 and TRBJ1-2, is as follows: DGGITQSPKYLFRKEGQNVTLSCEQNLNHDAMYWYRQDPGQGLRLIYYSQIVNDFQKGDIAEGYSVSREKKESFPLTVTSAQKNPTAFYLCASSEGQGRNYGYTFGSGTRLTVV.

The rearrangement uses TRBV5-5 and TRBJ1-2; the match to TRBD1 covers 7 bases. Germline V gene lookup returns CDR1 SGHKS and CDR2 YYEKEE (reference sequence). V gave up 4 bases and J gave up 2 bases; unmatched junction bases: 8. This CDR3 is 15 amino acids long. The CDR3 DNA follows: TGTGCCAGCAGCACCTCGACAGGGCGCAACTATGGCTACACCTTC. Translated, it gives CASSTSTGRNYGYTF.

The chain links TRBV18 to TRBJ2-3; D not resolved. V lost 1 base and J lost 2, with 4 bases in between. This CDR3 is 13 amino acids long. Germline-derived CDR1 and CDR2 are KGHSH and LQKENI. The CDR3 nucleotides read TGTGCCAGCTCACCACGCCTCACAGATACGCAGTATTTT. Protein product: CASSPRLTDTQYF.

This clone was seen only a few times. The V and J genes are TRBV7-2 and TRBJ1-3, with D possibly matching TRBD1 (5 bases). CDR1 and CDR2 from the germline V gene are SGHTA and FQGNSA. CDR3 length equals 16 residues. V dropped 0 bases and J dropped 1 base, with 10 bases sitting between them. CDR3 sequence (DNA): TGTGCCAGCAGCTTAGCGGCAGGGTTATCTGGAAACACCATATATTTT. The encoded protein is CASSLAAGLSGNTIYF.

The V gene is TRBV7-2, the J gene TRBJ1-2; D gene ambiguous. The CDR3 spans 13 residues. The V gene lost 0 bases and the J gene lost 3 bases, with 5 bases spanning the gap. The germline gives CDR1 SGHTA, CDR2 FQGNSA. In nucleotides, the CDR3 is TGTGCCAGCAGCTTAGCAGCAGACTATGGCTACACCTTC. Amino acids: CASSLAADYGYTF.

The chain carries TRBV6-4 and TRBJ2-7; 8 nucleotides line up with TRBD2. CDR1 is MRHNA and CDR2 is SNTAGT in the germline V gene. The CDR3 runs to 19 residues. Trimming at V came to 11 bases and at J to 2 bases, leaving 26 bases not matched to a gene. This chain's CDR3 is CASSFAVFGGLAGTYEQYF. CDR3 DNA: TGTGCCTCTTCTTTTGCGGTTTTCGGGGGTCTAGCGGGTACCTACGAGCAGTACTTC.

DNA of the CDR3: TGCGCCAGCAGCTTGTATGGGGGGGGGCCGAACGAGCAGTACTTC. This sequence encodes CASSLYGGGPNEQYF. The chain recombines TRBV5-1 with TRBJ2-7; D perhaps matches TRBD2 (7 bases). The CDR3 has 15 residues. CDR1 and CDR2 (germline): SGHRS, YFSETQ. V shed 1 base and J shed 5 bases, with 16 bases lying between them.

The chain has TRBV5-1 and TRBJ2-7, with D possibly called TRBD1 or TRBD2 (5 bases each). The ends were cut back, 0 bases at V and 0 bases at J, with 10 bases in the middle. The CDR3 covers 15 residues. Germline lookup yields CDR1 SGHRS and CDR2 YFSETQ. Here the CDR3 reads CASSLEPGPSYEQYF. CDR3 DNA: TGCGCCAGCAGCTTGGAACCGGGGCCCTCCTACGAGCAGTACTTC. The complete variable domain, with remaining parts taken from reference TRBV5-1 and TRBJ2-7, reads KAGVTQTPRYLIKTRGQQVTLSCSPISGHRSVSWYQQTPGQGLQFLFEYFSETQRNKGNFPGRFSGRQFSNSRSEMNVSTLELGDSALYLCASSLEPGPSYEQYFGPGTRLTVT.